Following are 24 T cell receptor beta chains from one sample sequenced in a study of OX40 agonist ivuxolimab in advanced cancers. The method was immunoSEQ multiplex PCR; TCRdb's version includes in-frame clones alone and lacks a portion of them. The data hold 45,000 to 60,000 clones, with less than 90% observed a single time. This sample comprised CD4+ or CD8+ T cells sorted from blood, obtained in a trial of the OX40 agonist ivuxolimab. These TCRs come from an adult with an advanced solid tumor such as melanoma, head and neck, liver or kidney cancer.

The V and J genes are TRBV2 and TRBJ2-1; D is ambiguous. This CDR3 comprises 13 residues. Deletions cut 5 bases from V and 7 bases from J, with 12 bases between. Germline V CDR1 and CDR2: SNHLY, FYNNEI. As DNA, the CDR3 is TGTGCCAGCAGTTGGTACGAGGAAAATGAGCAGTTCTTC. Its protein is CASSWYEENEQFF.

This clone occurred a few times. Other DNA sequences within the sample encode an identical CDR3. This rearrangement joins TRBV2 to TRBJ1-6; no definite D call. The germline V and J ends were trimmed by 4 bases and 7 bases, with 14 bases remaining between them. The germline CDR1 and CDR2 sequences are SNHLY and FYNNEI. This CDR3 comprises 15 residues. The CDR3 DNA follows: TGTGCCAGCAGTGCAGGTTGGGCTAAAAATTCACCCCTCCACTTT. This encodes CASSAGWAKNSPLHF.

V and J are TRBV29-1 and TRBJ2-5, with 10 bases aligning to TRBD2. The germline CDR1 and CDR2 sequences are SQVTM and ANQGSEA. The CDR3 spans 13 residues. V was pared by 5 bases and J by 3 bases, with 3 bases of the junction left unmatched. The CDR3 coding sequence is TGCAGCGTTATAGGACTAGCGGAAGAGACCCAGTACTTC. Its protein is CSVIGLAEETQYF.

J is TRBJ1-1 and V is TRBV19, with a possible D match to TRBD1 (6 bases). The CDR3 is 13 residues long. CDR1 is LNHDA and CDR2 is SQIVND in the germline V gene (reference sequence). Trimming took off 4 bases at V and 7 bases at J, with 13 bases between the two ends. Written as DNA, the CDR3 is TGTGCCAGTAGTACAGGGGTTTGGATTGAAGCTTTCTTT. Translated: CASSTGVWIEAFF.

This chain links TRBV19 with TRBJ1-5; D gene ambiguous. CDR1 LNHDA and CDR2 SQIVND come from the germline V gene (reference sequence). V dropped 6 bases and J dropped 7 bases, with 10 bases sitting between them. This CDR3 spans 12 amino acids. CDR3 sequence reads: CASRMGVQPQHF. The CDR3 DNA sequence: TGTGCCAGTAGGATGGGAGTACAGCCCCAGCATTTT.

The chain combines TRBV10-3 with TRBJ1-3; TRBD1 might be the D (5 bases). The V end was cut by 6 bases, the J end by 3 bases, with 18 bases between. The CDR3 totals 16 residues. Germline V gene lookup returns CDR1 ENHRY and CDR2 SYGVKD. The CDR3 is CAIRAVTGGFGNTIYF. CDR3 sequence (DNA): TGTGCCATCAGGGCGGTCACCGGGGGGTTTGGAAACACCATATATTTT.

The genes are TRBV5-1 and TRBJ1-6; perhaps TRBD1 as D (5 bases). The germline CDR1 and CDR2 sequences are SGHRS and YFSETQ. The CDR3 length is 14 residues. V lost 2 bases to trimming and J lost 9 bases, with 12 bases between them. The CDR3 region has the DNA TGCGCCAGCAGCTTAGAAGGGGTTGTTTCACCCCTCCACTTT. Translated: CASSLEGVVSPLHF.

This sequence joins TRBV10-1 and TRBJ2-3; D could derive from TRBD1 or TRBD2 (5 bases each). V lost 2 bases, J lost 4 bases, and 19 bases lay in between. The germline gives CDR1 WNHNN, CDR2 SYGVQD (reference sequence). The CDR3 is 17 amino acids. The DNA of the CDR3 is TGCGCCAGCAGTGAGAACAGGCCTCTCGGGGTGGCAGATACGCAGTATTTT. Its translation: CASSENRPLGVADTQYF.

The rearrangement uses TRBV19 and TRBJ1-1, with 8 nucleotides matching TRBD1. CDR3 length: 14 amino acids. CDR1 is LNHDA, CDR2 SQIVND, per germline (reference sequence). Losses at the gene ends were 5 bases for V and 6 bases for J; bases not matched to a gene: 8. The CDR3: CASSATGDWAEAFF. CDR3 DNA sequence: TGTGCCAGTAGTGCGACAGGGGATTGGGCTGAAGCTTTCTTT.

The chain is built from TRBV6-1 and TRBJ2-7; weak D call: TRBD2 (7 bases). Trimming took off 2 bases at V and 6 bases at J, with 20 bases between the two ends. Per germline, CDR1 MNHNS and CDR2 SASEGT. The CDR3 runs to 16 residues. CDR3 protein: CASSESRGASKGEQYF. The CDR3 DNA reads TGTGCCAGCAGTGAAAGTCGGGGGGCGTCAAAAGGCGAGCAGTACTTC.

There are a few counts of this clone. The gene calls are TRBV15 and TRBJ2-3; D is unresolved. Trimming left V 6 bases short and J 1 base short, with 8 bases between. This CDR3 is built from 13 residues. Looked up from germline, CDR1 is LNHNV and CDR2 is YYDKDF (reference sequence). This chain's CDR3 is CATRGNRTDTQYF. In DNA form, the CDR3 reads TGTGCCACCAGGGGAAATCGCACAGATACGCAGTATTTT.

The CDR3 reads CASSSQGNYGYTF. The CDR3 DNA follows: TGCGCCAGCAGTTCACAGGGAAACTATGGCTACACCTTC. V gene TRBV4-1 combines with J gene TRBJ1-2, with D possibly matching TRBD1 (6 bases). V was shortened by 6 bases and J by 2 bases, with 10 bases between the two germline ends. This CDR3 contains 13 residues. CDR1 is MGHRA and CDR2 is YSYEKL in the germline V gene.

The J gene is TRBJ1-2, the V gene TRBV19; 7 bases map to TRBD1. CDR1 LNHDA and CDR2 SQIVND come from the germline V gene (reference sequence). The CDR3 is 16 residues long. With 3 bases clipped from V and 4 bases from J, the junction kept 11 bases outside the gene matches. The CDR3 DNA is TGTGCCAGTAGTATCCCTCGACAGGGTGGAGGCTATGGCTACACCTTC. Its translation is CASSIPRQGGGYGYTF.

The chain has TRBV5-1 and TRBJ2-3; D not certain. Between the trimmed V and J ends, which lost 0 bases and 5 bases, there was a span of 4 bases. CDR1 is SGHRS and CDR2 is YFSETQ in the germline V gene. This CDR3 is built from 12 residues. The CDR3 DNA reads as TGCGCCAGCAGCTTGGGGGTAGATACGCAGTATTTT. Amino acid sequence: CASSLGVDTQYF. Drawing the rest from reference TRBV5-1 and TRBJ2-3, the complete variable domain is KAGVTQTPRYLIKTRGQQVTLSCSPISGHRSVSWYQQTPGQGLQFLFEYFSETQRNKGNFPGRFSGRQFSNSRSEMNVSTLELGDSALYLCASSLGVDTQYFGPGTRLTVL.

CDR3 in DNA: TGTGCCATCAGTGACGTACACGGAGGCGTCTCAGTCACAGATACGCAGTATTTT. Protein: CAISDVHGGVSVTDTQYF. The V call is TRBV10-3, the J call TRBJ2-3, with TRBD2 as a possible D gene (5 bases). Germline V gene lookup returns CDR1 ENHRY and CDR2 SYGVKD. The CDR3 is made up of 18 amino acids. V dropped 3 bases and J dropped 2 bases, with 21 bases sitting between them.

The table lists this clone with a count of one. This chain's CDR3 is CASSVDPGHTEAFF. The DNA of the CDR3 is TGTGCCAGCAGCGTAGACCCAGGGCACACTGAAGCTTTCTTT. The V gene is TRBV9, the J gene TRBJ1-1, with D possibly being TRBD1 (5 bases). Trimming shortened V by 0 bases and J by 3 bases, and 9 bases separated the two germline ends. Per germline, CDR1 SGDLS and CDR2 YYNGEE. The CDR3 contains 14 residues.

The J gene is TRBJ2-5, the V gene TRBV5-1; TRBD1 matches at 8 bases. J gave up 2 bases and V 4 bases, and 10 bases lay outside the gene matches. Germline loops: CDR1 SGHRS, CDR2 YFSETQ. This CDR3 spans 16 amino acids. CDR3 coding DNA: TGCGCCAGCAGCCTCATCACAGGGGGGTTGCAAGAGACCCAGTACTTC. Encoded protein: CASSLITGGLQETQYF.

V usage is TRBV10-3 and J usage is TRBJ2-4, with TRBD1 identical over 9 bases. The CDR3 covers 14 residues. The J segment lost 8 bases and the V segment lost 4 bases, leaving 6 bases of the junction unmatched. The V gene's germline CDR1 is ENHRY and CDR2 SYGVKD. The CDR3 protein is CAISARTGEDIQYF. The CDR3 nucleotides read TGTGCCATCAGTGCCCGGACAGGGGAGGACATTCAGTACTTC.

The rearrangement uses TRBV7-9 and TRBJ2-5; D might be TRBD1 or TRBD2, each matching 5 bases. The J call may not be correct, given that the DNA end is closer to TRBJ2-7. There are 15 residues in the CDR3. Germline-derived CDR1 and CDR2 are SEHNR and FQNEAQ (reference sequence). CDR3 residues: CASSARDPLTHEQYF. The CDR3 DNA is TGTGCCAGCAGCGCCCGGGACCCTCTTACCCACGAGCAGTACTTC.

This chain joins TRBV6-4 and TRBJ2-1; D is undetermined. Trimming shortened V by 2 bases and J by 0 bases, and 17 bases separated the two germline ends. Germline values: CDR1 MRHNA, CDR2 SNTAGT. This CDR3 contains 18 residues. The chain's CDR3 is CASSDQIRSSRSYNEQFF. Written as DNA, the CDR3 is TGTGCCAGCAGTGACCAGATCCGTAGCAGCCGCTCCTACAATGAGCAGTTCTTC.

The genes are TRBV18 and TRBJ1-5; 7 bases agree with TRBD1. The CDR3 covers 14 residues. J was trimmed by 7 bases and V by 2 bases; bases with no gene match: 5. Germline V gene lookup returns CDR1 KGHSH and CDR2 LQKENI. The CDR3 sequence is CASSPWQGEQPQHF. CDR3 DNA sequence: TGTGCCAGCTCACCATGGCAGGGGGAGCAGCCCCAGCATTTT.

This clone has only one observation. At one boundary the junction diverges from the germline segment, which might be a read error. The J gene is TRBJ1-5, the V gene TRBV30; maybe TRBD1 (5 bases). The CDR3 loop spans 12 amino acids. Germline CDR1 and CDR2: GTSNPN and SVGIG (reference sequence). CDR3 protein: CAWSEGYQAQHF. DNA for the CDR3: TGTGCCTGGAGTGAGGGGTATCAGGCCCAGCATTTT.

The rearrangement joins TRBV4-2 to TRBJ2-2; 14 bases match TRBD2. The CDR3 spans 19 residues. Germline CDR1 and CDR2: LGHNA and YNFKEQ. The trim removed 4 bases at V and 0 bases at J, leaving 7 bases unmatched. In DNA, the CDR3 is TGTGCCAGCAGCCTGAGACTAGCGGGGGGGAGGTCGAACACCGGGGAGCTGTTTTTT. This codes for CASSLRLAGGRSNTGELFF.

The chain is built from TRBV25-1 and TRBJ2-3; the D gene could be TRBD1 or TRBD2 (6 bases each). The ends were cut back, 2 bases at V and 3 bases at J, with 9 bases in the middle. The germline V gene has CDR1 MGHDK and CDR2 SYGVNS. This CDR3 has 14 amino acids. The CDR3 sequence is CASSEQGRTDTQYF. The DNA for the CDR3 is TGTGCCAGCAGTGAACAGGGGAGGACAGATACGCAGTATTTT.